This T cell receptor beta chain was identified during a study of T cells in Graves' hyperthyroidism and ophthalmopathy. Overall study findings and caveats: Most thyroid clonotypes expanded above 0.001 appeared in blood too. Using 13 V-J features, a model discriminated ophthalmopathy from stable hyperthyroidism.

Regions amplified from RNA transcripts were the TCR beta CDR3 regions. HTBI primers were used for first-round RT-PCR of the TCR CDR3. MiXCR, applied by TCRdb to the multiplex PCR reads, yields one record per CDR3 protein. In the table there are hundreds of thousands of distinct CDR3 sequences, over 12% of which are singletons. Thyroid ultrasound and orbital computed tomography, with clinical symptoms and serum thyroxine and TRAb, informed diagnoses. This clonotype was detected many times. Its target is unknown. Sequencing was carried out using blood. The TCR comes from a woman in her thirties or forties with Graves' ophthalmopathy.

The CDR3 coding sequence is TGTGCCACCAGTGATACAGGGTTACAAGAGACCCAGTACTTC. Residues: CATSDTGLQETQYF. This chain joins TRBV24-1 and TRBJ2-5, with D maybe TRBD1 (6 bases). V shed 3 bases and J shed 2 bases, with 9 bases lying between them. The CDR3 totals 14 residues. Germline V gene lookup returns CDR1 KGHDR and CDR2 SFDVKD.